This TCR beta chain comes out of a study of beta chain features in type 1 diabetes. The whole isolated RNA underwent reverse transcription, so sequencing captured expressed TCRB transcripts. Libraries were prepared by immunoSEQ multiplex PCR; TCRdb keeps only in-frame clonotypes and omits some of them. Counted here are about 900,000 clones, about a sixth occurring once; the ten biggest clones make up around 0.02%. This CDR3 contains 15 residues. Germline V gene lookup returns CDR1 MNHEY and CDR2 SMNVEV (reference sequence). V lost 6 bases to trimming and J lost 3 bases; unmatched junction nucleotides: 9.

The chain carries TRBV27 and TRBJ2-7; 9 bases are a match to TRBD2. The TCR sequence derives from a woman under 30 in good health. Sequences were obtained from naive CD4+ T cells from blood. The CDR3 is CASSPSSGDLYEQYF. CDR3 bases: TGTGCCAGCAGCCCTTCTAGCGGGGACCTCTACGAGCAGTACTTC.